Described below is a single TCR beta chain sequence and its context. The antigen is undetermined. This table comes from immunoSEQ multiplex PCR, and its TCRdb copy is limited to in-frame clones, with some not included. The sample contains some 110,000 clones, about 91% of which appear only once. The CDR3 runs 15 residues. Germline CDR1 LGHDT, CDR2 YNNKEL (reference sequence). V lost 4 bases and J 2 bases, leaving 14 bases between the germline ends. These data come from a study of T cell responses to AZD1222 COVID-19 vaccine. Whole-study findings and limits: Possibly, clonal diversity was underestimated; donors were largely white British and included more females. CD4 TCRs covered the whole spike, strongest at regions 160-218 and 743-854. Nearly half of unique spike-specific TCRs reportedly avoided B.1.351 and B.1.1.7 mutated regions. Repertoire sampling was restricted to post-peak T cell response timepoints.

Sequenced material: peripheral blood, taken on day 0 of AZD1222 vaccination. This chain connects TRBV3-1 (or the pseudogene TRBV3-2) to TRBJ2-5; D gene uncertain. This TCR derives from an adult in good health. The CDR3 protein is CASSLYGGYQETQYF. The CDR3 bases are TGTGCCAGCAGCCTCTATGGCGGATATCAAGAGACCCAGTACTTC.